This T cell receptor (beta chain) was identified during a study of T cells in Graves' hyperthyroidism and ophthalmopathy. Whole-study results and caveats: Patients with ophthalmopathy were separated from those with stable hyperthyroidism by a 13 V-J model.

Newly diagnosed hyperthyroidism, duration under 2 months, in patients aged 18 to 65. Amplified regions were TCR beta CDR3 sequences from RNA transcripts. First-round RT-PCR targeting the TCR CDR3 was performed with the HTBI primer set. Each CDR3 protein is one row after TCRdb ran MiXCR on the multiplex PCR reads. The table has a few hundred thousand distinct CDR3 sequences, around 21% seen once. The CDR3 totals 15 residues. Germline CDR1 reads SGHTA; CDR2 reads FQGNSA. The trim removed 1 base at V and 3 bases at J, leaving 5 bases unmatched. A word on this clonotype: Its antigen is as yet unknown.

The receptor comes from a man aged 18 to 30 with Graves' hyperthyroidism. V gene TRBV7-2 combines with J gene TRBJ2-7, with 8 bases matching TRBD2. Sequences were obtained from blood. CDR3 loop: CASSLEGGGHYEQYF. The CDR3 region has the DNA TGTGCCAGCAGCTTAGAAGGCGGGGGGCACTACGAGCAGTACTTC. The whole variable domain, remainder taken from reference TRBV7-2 and TRBJ2-7, is GAGVSQSPSNKVTEKGKDVELRCDPISGHTALYWYRQSLGQGLEFLIYFQGNSAPDKSGLPSDRFSAERTGGSVSTLTIQRTQQEDSAVYLCASSLEGGGHYEQYFGPGTRLTVT.